This T cell receptor beta chain was identified in a study of cytomegalovirus exposure and HLA in healthy donors. Study conclusions and caveats: Cytomegalovirus status was reportedly diagnosed by the classifier with high sensitivity and specificity. Some TCR beta chains (roughly 160 of them) were listed as cytomegalovirus-associated.

Produced via immunoSEQ multiplex PCR; TCRdb's table is partial and in-frame only. Here the sample spans 100,000 to 150,000 clones, 88% being singletons. A note on this clone: Antigen unknown.

Looked up from germline, CDR1 is MNHNS and CDR2 is SASEGT. The CDR3 extends over 15 amino acids. J gave up 0 bases and V 4 bases, and 3 bases lay outside the gene matches. The V gene is TRBV6-1, the J gene TRBJ1-5; 7 bases fit TRBD1. Sequencing was done on a sample of PBMCs. This receptor was identified in a man aged 18 to 35 in good health and CMV-seronegative. The CDR3 nucleotides are TGTGCCAGCAGTGGGGACAGCTATAGCAATCAGCCCCAGCATTTT. It encodes CASSGDSYSNQPQHF.